This TCR beta chain was recorded in a study of siplizumab effects on memory and regulatory T cells. Per sample, the assay covered 80,000 to 100,000 TCR templates. Using immunoSEQ multiplex PCR, the repertoire was profiled, and TCRdb retains in-frame clones only, with some absent. The table has 99,000 or so clones, about 92% seen once. This CDR3 comprises 12 residues. With 3 bases removed from V and 5 bases from J, the gap between germline ends came to 8 bases. Germline V gene sequence: CDR1 SGHVS, CDR2 FQNEAQ. Findings of the study overall: Siplizumab brought about a significant reduction in alloreactive sequences traceable to unstimulated CD4+ memory cells.

For this clone: Its matching antigen is unknown.

The chain joins TRBV7-8 to TRBJ2-7; D possibly corresponds to TRBD2 (5 bases). The sequencing sample was made of CD4+ T cells sorted from blood. This TCR derives from a human donor in good health. The CDR3 DNA is TGTGCCAGCAGCTTCGGGCGGGACGAGCAGTACTTC. Encoded protein: CASSFGRDEQYF.